This T cell receptor (beta chain) was sequenced during a study of brain T cells in children with intractable seizures. The CDR3 spans 15 residues. CDR1 is MGHRA and CDR2 is YSYEKL in the germline V gene. Trimming cost V 1 base and J 5 bases; bases outside gene matches: 7. At least one anti-epileptic drug was given before surgery. Repertoires were generated with immunoSEQ multiplex PCR, while TCRdb's copy carries only in-frame clones and drops some. In the table there are about 64,000 clones, more than 95% of which are singletons. This chain connects TRBV4-1 to TRBJ2-5, with 7 bases fitting TRBD1. The source was peripheral blood, collected at surgery. The source is a boy in the first two years of life with focal cortical dysplasia and intractable seizures. CDR3: CASSQVGQQSETQYF. CDR3 coding DNA: TGCGCCAGCAGCCAAGTGGGACAGCAATCTGAGACCCAGTACTTC.